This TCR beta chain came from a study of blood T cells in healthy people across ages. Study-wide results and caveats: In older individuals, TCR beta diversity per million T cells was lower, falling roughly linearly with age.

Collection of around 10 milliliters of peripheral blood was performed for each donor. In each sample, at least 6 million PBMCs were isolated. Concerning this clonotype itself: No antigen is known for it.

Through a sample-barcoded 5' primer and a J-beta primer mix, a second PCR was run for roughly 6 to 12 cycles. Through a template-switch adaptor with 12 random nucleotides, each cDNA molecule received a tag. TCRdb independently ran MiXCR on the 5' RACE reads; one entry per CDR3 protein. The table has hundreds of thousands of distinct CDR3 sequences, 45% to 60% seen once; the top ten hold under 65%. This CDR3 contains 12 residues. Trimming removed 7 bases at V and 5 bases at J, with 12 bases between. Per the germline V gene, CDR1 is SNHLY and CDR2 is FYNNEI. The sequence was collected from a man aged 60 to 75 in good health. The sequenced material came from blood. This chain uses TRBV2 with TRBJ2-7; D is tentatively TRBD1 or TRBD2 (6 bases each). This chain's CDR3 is CASNRGQDEQYF. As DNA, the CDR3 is TGTGCCAGCAATCGGGGGCAGGACGAGCAGTACTTC.